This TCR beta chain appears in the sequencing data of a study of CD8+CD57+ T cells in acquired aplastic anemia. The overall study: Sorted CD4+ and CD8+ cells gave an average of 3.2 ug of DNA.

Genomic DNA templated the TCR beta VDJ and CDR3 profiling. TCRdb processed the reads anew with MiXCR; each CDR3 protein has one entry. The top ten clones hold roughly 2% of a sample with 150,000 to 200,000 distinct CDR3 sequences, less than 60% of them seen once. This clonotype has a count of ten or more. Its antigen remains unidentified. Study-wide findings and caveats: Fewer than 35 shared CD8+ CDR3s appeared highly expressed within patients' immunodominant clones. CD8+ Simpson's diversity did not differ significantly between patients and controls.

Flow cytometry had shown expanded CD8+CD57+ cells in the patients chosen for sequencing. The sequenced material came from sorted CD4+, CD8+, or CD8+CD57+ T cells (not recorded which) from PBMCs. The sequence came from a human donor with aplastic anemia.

The CDR3 region has the DNA TGCGCCAGCAGCTTGGCGGCAGCGAACACTGAAGCTTTCTTT. It specifies CASSLAAANTEAFF. The chain joins TRBV5-1 to TRBJ1-1; the D is unclear. This CDR3 contains 14 residues. CDR1 is SGHRS and CDR2 is YFSETQ in the germline V gene. Trimming took 0 bases from V and 1 from J, leaving 7 bases between them.